The 21 T cell receptor beta chains presented below share a single source sample, sequenced in a study of graft-versus-host responses after intestinal transplantation. Antigen specificity for these receptors is unknown. Libraries were prepared by immunoSEQ multiplex PCR; TCRdb keeps only in-frame clonotypes and omits some of them. The repertoire includes about 100,000 clones, roughly 90% of them detected once, and roughly 0.97% sits in the top ten. The sample here was unstimulated CD4+ T cells sorted from spleen or lymph node cells, taken before transplant. Every receptor here comes from a human donor who was the organ donor for an intestinal transplant.

This clone came up once. This chain uses TRBV19 with TRBJ1-5; D call uncertain. The germline gives CDR1 LNHDA, CDR2 SQIVND (reference sequence). Trimming shortened V by 3 bases and J by 1 base, and 13 bases separated the two germline ends. The CDR3 length is 16 residues. CDR3 coding DNA: TGTGCCAGTAGTATCTCTGGAGGTGTGAGCAATCAGCCCCAGCATTTT. Translated, it gives CASSISGGVSNQPQHF. Full variable domain (missing parts from reference TRBV19 and TRBJ1-5): DGGITQSPKYLFRKEGQNVTLSCEQNLNHDAMYWYRQDPGQGLRLIYYSQIVNDFQKGDIAEGYSVSREKKESFPLTVTSAQKNPTAFYLCASSISGGVSNQPQHFGDGTRLSIL.

V usage is TRBV5-1 and J usage is TRBJ1-1, with TRBD1 as a possible D gene (5 bases). The CDR3 has 13 amino acids. CDR1 SGHRS and CDR2 YFSETQ come from the germline V gene. V lost 0 bases and J 5 bases, leaving 8 bases between the germline ends. CDR3 sequence reads: CASSLDWGTEAFF. The CDR3 nucleotides are TGCGCCAGCAGCTTGGATTGGGGGACTGAAGCTTTCTTT.

The chain uses TRBV6-1 and TRBJ2-5; 8 bases agree with TRBD1. V was pared by 3 bases and J by 4 bases, with 7 bases of the junction left unmatched. Germline V lookup: CDR1 MNHNS, CDR2 SASEGT. The length of the CDR3 is 15 residues. CDR3 loop: CASSDSDRGRETQYF. DNA for the CDR3: TGTGCCAGCAGTGACAGTGACAGGGGTAGAGAGACCCAGTACTTC.

This clone was counted only a few times. The genes are TRBV10-3 and TRBJ1-2, with D unclear. The CDR3 is 13 residues long. In germline, CDR1 is ENHRY, CDR2 SYGVKD. Trimming cost V 3 bases and J 1 base, with 6 bases left between them. DNA of the CDR3: TGTGCCATCAGTGATACGGGTAACTATGGCTACACCTTC. Amino acid sequence: CAISDTGNYGYTF.

This clone has only one observation. This chain links TRBV5-6 with TRBJ2-7; 9 bases map to TRBD1. The CDR3 loop spans 15 amino acids. Germline CDR1 and CDR2: SGHDT and YYEEEE. Trimming took 3 bases from V and 2 from J; bases not matched to a gene: 6. Written as DNA, the CDR3 is TGTGCCAGCAGCTCTGGGACAGGGATAACCTACGAGCAGTACTTC. This translates into CASSSGTGITYEQYF.

The V gene is TRBV18, the J gene TRBJ2-7; D unresolved. The CDR3 spans 14 residues. CDR1 is KGHSH and CDR2 is LQKENI in the germline V gene. V was clipped by 3 bases and J by 3 bases, with 12 bases between them. The CDR3 DNA follows: TGTGCCAGCTCACCGCCACTAAGTCTCTACGAGCAGTACTTC. This codes for CASSPPLSLYEQYF.

In its sample, this clone was seen once. The chain has TRBV19 and TRBJ1-1; D ambiguous. The germline V gene has CDR1 LNHDA and CDR2 SQIVND (reference sequence). V lost 5 bases and J 0 bases, leaving 13 bases between the germline ends. This CDR3 spans 15 amino acids. The CDR3 loop is CASSAGVHVNTEAFF. The CDR3 bases are TGTGCCAGTAGTGCCGGGGTCCATGTGAACACTGAAGCTTTCTTT.

Here the CDR3 DNA reads TGTGCCAGCAGTCAATTCAGGGTTAATGAAAAACTGTTTTTT. This codes for CASSQFRVNEKLFF. This chain uses TRBV28 with TRBJ1-4; a weak D match, TRBD1 (5 bases). This CDR3 has 14 amino acids. In germline, CDR1 is MDHEN, CDR2 SYDVKM. V was pared by 5 bases and J by 4 bases, with 11 bases between.

J is TRBJ2-7 and V is TRBV18; unclear D gene. Germline CDR1 KGHSH, CDR2 LQKENI. The CDR3 contains 14 residues. Trimming took off 2 bases at V and 3 bases at J, with 11 bases between the two ends. CDR3 DNA: TGTGCCAGCTCACCAGGCGCCGTTTTCTACGAGCAGTACTTC. Translated: CASSPGAVFYEQYF.

The CDR3, as DNA: TGTGCCAGTAGTATAGTCGCCGGGACAGGGATCTATGGCTACACCTTC. This gives the protein CASSIVAGTGIYGYTF. The genes are TRBV19 and TRBJ1-2, with TRBD1 matching 9 bases. The CDR3 loop spans 16 amino acids. The germline CDR1 and CDR2 sequences are LNHDA and SQIVND (reference sequence). V trimming: 1 base; J trimming: 4 bases; junction bases outside the gene matches: 7.

This rearrangement joins TRBV18 to TRBJ1-2; 7 positions match TRBD1. Trimming removed 6 bases from V and 10 bases from J; junction bases left unmatched: 14. CDR1 KGHSH and CDR2 LQKENI come from the germline V gene. CDR3 length equals 14 residues. Written as DNA, the CDR3 is TGTGCCAGCTCCCTCGGGACAGAGGTCCCCCCCTACACCTTC. Translated: CASSLGTEVPPYTF.

The chain carries TRBV27 and TRBJ2-7; a weak D match, TRBD1 (6 bases). This CDR3 spans 17 amino acids. The germline V and J ends were trimmed by 6 bases and 0 bases, with 21 bases remaining between them. The germline V gene encodes CDR1 MNHEY and CDR2 SMNVEV (reference sequence). The CDR3 protein is CASSPTEKTGYSYEQYF. CDR3 coding DNA: TGTGCCAGCAGCCCCACTGAGAAGACAGGCTACTCCTACGAGCAGTACTTC.

The gene calls are TRBV10-1 and TRBJ1-1; D unresolved. The ends were cut back, 0 bases at V and 3 bases at J, with 8 bases in the middle. In germline, CDR1 is WNHNN, CDR2 SYGVQD (reference sequence). This CDR3 contains 14 residues. The CDR3 loop reads CASSESPADTEAFF. In nucleotides, the CDR3 is TGCGCCAGCAGTGAGTCCCCTGCGGACACTGAAGCTTTCTTT.

This chain uses TRBV10-1 with TRBJ2-3, with unresolved D. The CDR3 has 15 amino acids. With 4 bases removed from V and 3 bases from J, the gap between germline ends came to 14 bases. Germline CDR1 and CDR2: WNHNN and SYGVQD (reference sequence). CDR3 coding DNA: TGCGCCAGCAGTGCAACGCGATTTAAAACAGATACGCAGTATTTT. It encodes CASSATRFKTDTQYF.

This clone came up once. This chain joins TRBV5-1 and TRBJ1-1, with 7 bases that match TRBD1. V trimming: 2 bases; J trimming: 3 bases; junction bases outside the gene matches: 7. Germline CDR1 and CDR2: SGHRS and YFSETQ. The CDR3 loop spans 15 amino acids. The CDR3 region is CASSLSVTGDTEAFF. The CDR3 DNA follows: TGCGCCAGCAGCTTAAGTGTCACAGGGGACACTGAAGCTTTCTTT.

V is TRBV10-3 and J is TRBJ2-7, with D perhaps matching TRBD1 (5 bases). Trimming left V 0 bases short and J 4 bases short, with 16 bases between. The CDR3 runs 16 residues. The germline V gene encodes CDR1 ENHRY and CDR2 SYGVKD. The DNA of the CDR3 is TGTGCCATCAGTGAGTCGGGGCAGGGCACTGCTTACGAGCAGTACTTC. Encoded protein: CAISESGQGTAYEQYF.

As for this clone: Within the sample, other DNA sequences also encode this same CDR3. The CDR3 loop reads CASSLREGNTEAFF. Written as DNA, the CDR3 is TGTGCCAGTAGTCTAAGGGAGGGTAACACTGAAGCTTTCTTT. J is TRBJ1-1 and V is TRBV19; D ambiguous. Germline V gene data show CDR1 as LNHDA and CDR2 as SQIVND (reference sequence). There are 14 residues in the CDR3. The V gene lost 5 bases and the J gene lost 2 bases, with 12 bases spanning the gap.

V is TRBV7-9 and J is TRBJ1-6; D is unresolved. The CDR3 is 14 amino acids. V lost 3 bases, J lost 7 bases, and 10 bases lay in between. Germline V CDR1 and CDR2: SEHNR, FQNEAQ (reference sequence). For the CDR3, the DNA is TGTGCCAGCAGCTTCGCGTTTACAAATTCACCCCTCCACTTT. This codes for CASSFAFTNSPLHF.

V and J are TRBV28 and TRBJ1-2, with TRBD1 matching 7 bases. Looked up from germline, CDR1 is MDHEN and CDR2 is SYDVKM. This CDR3 is 12 amino acids long. The V gene end was trimmed by 5 bases and the J gene end by 10 bases; junction bases not matched to a gene: 7. The CDR3 here is CASSTRQGTYTF. The DNA for the CDR3 is TGTGCCAGCAGTACGAGACAGGGAACCTACACCTTC.

The gene calls are TRBV4-1 and TRBJ1-4; D uncertain. Germline CDR1 and CDR2: MGHRA and YSYEKL. V gave up 7 bases and J gave up 7 bases, with 16 bases separating them. This CDR3 is 14 amino acids long. The CDR3 nucleotides read TGCGCCAGCACCTGGACCCAACAAAGTGAAAAACTGTTTTTT. Its translation: CASTWTQQSEKLFF.

CDR3 loop: CASSVAGANSNQPQHF. CDR3 coding DNA: TGTGCCAGCAGCGTAGCCGGGGCTAATAGCAATCAGCCCCAGCATTTT. This chain uses TRBV9 with TRBJ1-5; tentatively, D is TRBD1 (5 bases). The CDR3 is 16 residues long. The ends were cut back, 0 bases at V and 0 bases at J, with 10 bases in the middle. Germline V CDR1 and CDR2: SGDLS, YYNGEE.